This T cell receptor beta chain was retrieved from a study of blood T cell repertoires in COVID-19. Germline V lookup: CDR1 PRHDT, CDR2 FYEKMQ (reference sequence). Germline trimming cut 5 bases from V and 7 bases from J; bases unmatched to any gene: 14. CDR3 length: 17 amino acids. Method: immunoSEQ multiplex PCR; TCRdb's copy keeps in-frame clones and lacks some. Among some 290,000 clones, 85% to 95% were seen once, and the ten largest hold 3.9%. Specimen: PBMCs or T cells enriched from blood (not recorded which). This sequence was found in a woman aged 25 to 45 who had been exposed to COVID-19. The V call is TRBV13, the J call TRBJ1-6; TRBD1 aligns across 7 bases. The CDR3 DNA is TGTGCCAGCAGCCAAACAGGGGCTCTTCTTATCAATTCACCCCTCCACTTT. Protein sequence: CASSQTGALLINSPLHF.